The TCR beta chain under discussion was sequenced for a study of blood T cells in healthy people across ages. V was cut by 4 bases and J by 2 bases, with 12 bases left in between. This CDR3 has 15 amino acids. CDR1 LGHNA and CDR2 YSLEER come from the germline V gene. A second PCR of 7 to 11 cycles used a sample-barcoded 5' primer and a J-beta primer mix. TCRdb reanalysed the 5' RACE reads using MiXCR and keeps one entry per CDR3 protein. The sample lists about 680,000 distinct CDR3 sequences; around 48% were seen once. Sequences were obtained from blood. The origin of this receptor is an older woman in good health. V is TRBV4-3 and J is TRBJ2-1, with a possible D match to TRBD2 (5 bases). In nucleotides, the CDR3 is TGCGCCAGCAGCCTAGCTCGAGCGGCCTACAATGAGCAGTTCTTC. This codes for CASSLARAAYNEQFF.